The entry that follows covers one T cell receptor (beta chain) sequence. Its specificity is unknown. The sample originates from a study of T cell repertoires in aging, cancer and after chemotherapy. Whole-study context: Donors were grouped into six age bands spanning 30 or younger through 70 or older. Pre- and post-chemotherapy samples were paired from glioblastoma patients treated with temozolomide-based therapy.

TCR beta rearrangements were amplified from peripheral blood genomic DNA. This CDR3 comprises 11 residues. CDR1 is SGDLS, CDR2 YYNGEE, per germline. V was trimmed by 3 bases and J by 1 base, leaving 1 base between them. Regarding the study as a whole: Age-matched healthy donors had significantly more diverse, less clonal blood TCR repertoires than untreated cancer patients. These repertoire data do not allow conclusions about immunological memory after chemotherapy.

Multiplex touch-down PCR with TRB-A/B primers amplified rearranged V-D-J TRB sequences. TCRdb independently ran MiXCR on the multiplex PCR reads; one entry per CDR3 protein. This sample carries about 6,700 distinct CDR3 sequences, 53% of them seen once, and the ten largest clones take 1.5% to 2%. V and J are TRBV9 and TRBJ2-5; no clear D gene. Sequenced sample: blood. This clonotype was obtained from a human donor with a solid tumor. The CDR3 loop is CASSGQETQYF. Here the CDR3 DNA reads TGTGCCAGCAGCGGCCAAGAGACCCAGTACTTC.